The 23 T cell receptor beta chains presented below share a single source sample, sequenced in a study of EBV T-cell therapy then PD-1 blockade in nasopharyngeal carcinoma. Specified treatment: AdE1-LMPpoly-expanded autologous EBV-specific T-cell therapy followed by anti-PD-1 nivolumab. Their antigen targets remain unknown. Some clones are missing from TCRdb's copy, which holds only in-frame ones; the method was immunoSEQ multiplex PCR. The table shows under 30,000 clones, with about 87% occurring only once. The material sequenced was CD8+ T cells from blood, taken at roughly day 65 from a patient whose treatment included autologous EBV-specific T cells and nivolumab. The receptor set was obtained from a man in his forties or fifties with nasopharyngeal carcinoma.

The chain links TRBV7-2 to TRBJ2-7; 10 bases map to TRBD2. V shed 5 bases, J shed 3 bases, and the junction held 13 bases outside the gene matches. Germline CDR1 is SGHTA and CDR2 is FQGNSA. This CDR3 is built from 17 residues. CDR3 sequence (DNA): TGTGCCAGCAGCGCAGGGTTGGGACTAGCGCGGAACTACGAGCAGTACTTC. The encoded protein is CASSAGLGLARNYEQYF.

V usage is TRBV9 and J usage is TRBJ2-3; TRBD2 aligns across 7 bases. CDR1 and CDR2 (germline): SGDLS, YYNGEE. V shed 3 bases and J 7 bases; nucleotides not matched to a gene: 2. This CDR3 region has 12 residues. DNA of the CDR3: TGTGCCAGCAGCGAGGGACTAAATACGCAGTATTTT. This codes for CASSEGLNTQYF.

The V and J genes are TRBV7-7 and TRBJ2-2, with 11 nucleotides matching TRBD2. The V gene's germline CDR1 is SSHAT and CDR2 FNYEAQ (reference sequence). With V trimmed by 5 bases and J by 4 bases, 3 bases remained unmatched. This CDR3 region has 15 residues. This CDR3 reads CASSQLAGVTGELFF. In nucleotides, the CDR3 is TGTGCCAGCAGCCAACTAGCGGGGGTCACCGGGGAGCTGTTTTTT.

This clone showed up just a few times. The chain uses TRBV4-2 and TRBJ1-2; 8 bases fit TRBD1. The CDR3 spans 16 residues. V was clipped by 5 bases and J by 3 bases; unmatched bases: 11. Germline V gene data show CDR1 as LGHNA and CDR2 as YNFKEQ. This CDR3 reads CASSARKGQVDYGYTF. As DNA, the CDR3 is TGTGCCAGCAGCGCACGGAAGGGACAGGTGGACTATGGCTACACCTTC.

The CDR3: CASSLAAGEDTQYF. The CDR3, as DNA: TGTGCCAGCAGCTTGGCAGCGGGGGAAGATACGCAGTATTTT. V and J are TRBV5-4 and TRBJ2-3; TRBD2 agrees at 8 bases. V shed 0 bases and J 5 bases; nucleotides not matched to a gene: 2. This CDR3 comprises 14 residues. Germline V gives CDR1 SGHNT, CDR2 YYREEE (reference sequence).

V usage is TRBV10-3 and J usage is TRBJ2-1, with D perhaps TRBD1 or TRBD2 (6 bases each). CDR1 ENHRY and CDR2 SYGVKD come from the germline V gene. This CDR3 has 19 amino acids. V lost 10 bases and J lost 6, with 34 bases in between. In nucleotides, the CDR3 is TGTGCCACCAATGGACCAGAAGAACTTCGGGGGCTACCCCGCAATGAGCAGTTCTTC. Its protein is CATNGPEELRGLPRNEQFF.

This chain joins TRBV27 and TRBJ2-3, with D possibly matching TRBD2 (5 bases). Trimming took off 6 bases at V and 1 base at J, with 14 bases between the two ends. The CDR3 spans 15 residues. CDR1 and CDR2 (germline): MNHEY, SMNVEV (reference sequence). CDR3 region: CASRRAVDGTDTQYF. The CDR3 DNA is TGTGCCAGCAGGCGAGCGGTGGACGGCACAGATACGCAGTATTTT.

The chain links TRBV5-1 to TRBJ2-3, with a tentative D call TRBD1 (5 bases). V was trimmed by 3 bases and J by 1 base, leaving 9 bases between them. The CDR3 is 14 residues long. CDR1 and CDR2 from the germline V gene are SGHRS and YFSETQ. The CDR3, as DNA: TGCGCCAGCAGCTATGGACAAGGCACAGATACGCAGTATTTT. Protein: CASSYGQGTDTQYF. Full variable domain (remainder filled in from reference TRBV5-1 and TRBJ2-3): KAGVTQTPRYLIKTRGQQVTLSCSPISGHRSVSWYQQTPGQGLQFLFEYFSETQRNKGNFPGRFSGRQFSNSRSEMNVSTLELGDSALYLCASSYGQGTDTQYFGPGTRLTVL.

CDR3 nucleotide sequence: TGTGCCACTCGGACAGGGGTCTCGTACAATGAGCAGTTCTTC. It yields the protein CATRTGVSYNEQFF. The V call is TRBV21-1, the J call TRBJ2-1; the table's TRBD1 call for D was not verified on the DNA. TRBV21-1 is a pseudogene segment. This CDR3 is built from 14 residues.

The CDR3: CATSGQGSTDTQYF. The CDR3 DNA reads as TGTGCCACCAGCGGACAGGGCTCCACAGATACGCAGTATTTT. The chain combines TRBV24-1 with TRBJ2-3, with 8 bases fitting TRBD1. After removal of 7 bases from V and 2 bases from J, the junction contained 4 bases not matched to a gene. CDR1 KGHDR and CDR2 SFDVKD come from the germline V gene. The CDR3 is 14 amino acids.

This sequence joins TRBV4-1 and TRBJ1-1, with 7 bases identical to TRBD1. Germline loops: CDR1 MGHRA, CDR2 YSYEKL. Trimming at V came to 0 bases and at J to 4 bases, leaving 2 bases not matched to a gene. This CDR3 comprises 14 residues. The CDR3 loop reads CASSQEGGVTEAFF. CDR3 in DNA: TGCGCCAGCAGCCAAGAAGGGGGCGTCACTGAAGCTTTCTTT.

The chain recombines TRBV6-1 with TRBJ2-7; 8 bases are shared with TRBD1. CDR1 MNHNS and CDR2 SASEGT come from the germline V gene. CDR3 size: 15 residues. The V gene end was trimmed by 2 bases and the J gene end by 4 bases; junction bases not matched to a gene: 7. The CDR3 nucleotides read TGTGCCAGCAGTGAACCCCAGACAGGGGCTTACGAGCAGTACTTC. Translated, it gives CASSEPQTGAYEQYF.

This sequence joins TRBV11-2 and TRBJ2-5, with 9 bases fitting TRBD1. This CDR3 spans 17 amino acids. V lost 2 bases, J lost 4 bases, and 11 bases stayed unmatched. Germline CDR1 reads SGHAT; CDR2 reads FQNNGV. CDR3 sequence (DNA): TGTGCCAGCAGCTTATATCCGGGACAGGGTGTAGGAGAGACCCAGTACTTC. Translated, it gives CASSLYPGQGVGETQYF. Combining the CDR3 with reference TRBV11-2 and TRBJ2-5 gives the whole variable domain EAGVAQSPRYKIIEKRQSVAFWCNPISGHATLYWYQQILGQGPKLLIQFQNNGVVDDSQLPKDRFSAERLKGVDSTLKIQPAKLEDSAVYLCASSLYPGQGVGETQYFGPGTRLLVL.

The chain uses TRBV7-6 and TRBJ1-1; D possibly corresponds to TRBD1 (6 bases). CDR1 is SGHVS and CDR2 is FNYEAQ in the germline V gene. Trimming took off 4 bases at V and 8 bases at J, with 8 bases between the two ends. The CDR3 covers 11 residues. The CDR3 reads CASSYGTEAFF. As DNA, the CDR3 is TGTGCCAGCAGCTACGGGACAGAAGCTTTCTTT.

The rearrangement joins TRBV6-7 to TRBJ1-2; 7 bases align to TRBD1. TRBV6-7 is recorded as an ORF, its role being uncertain. This CDR3 spans 14 amino acids. V lost 5 bases, J lost 5 bases, and 8 bases stayed unmatched. Here the CDR3 reads CASSHRQGEYGYTF. In nucleotides, the CDR3 is TGTGCCAGCAGTCACCGACAGGGAGAATATGGCTACACCTTC.

V usage is TRBV5-1 and J usage is TRBJ2-1, with TRBD2 matching over 8 bases. The V gene's germline CDR1 is SGHRS and CDR2 YFSETQ. J was trimmed by 4 bases and V by 1 base; bases with no gene match: 4. This CDR3 comprises 15 residues. Here the CDR3 DNA reads TGCGCCAGCAGCTTGAACGGGGGGGCGTACAATGAGCAGTTCTTC. It is translated as CASSLNGGAYNEQFF. Variable domain in full (rest from reference TRBV5-1 and TRBJ2-1): KAGVTQTPRYLIKTRGQQVTLSCSPISGHRSVSWYQQTPGQGLQFLFEYFSETQRNKGNFPGRFSGRQFSNSRSEMNVSTLELGDSALYLCASSLNGGAYNEQFFGPGTRLTVL.

The chain employs TRBV27 and TRBJ1-5, with no clear D. This CDR3 comprises 14 residues. V shed 5 bases and J shed 8 bases, with 16 bases lying between them. Germline V gene sequence: CDR1 MNHEY, CDR2 SMNVEV (reference sequence). In nucleotides, the CDR3 is TGTGCCAGCAGTCGACCCGGGCCCGAAGAGCCCCAGCATTTT. Translation gives CASSRPGPEEPQHF.

The chain combines TRBV7-9 with TRBJ2-5, with D possibly matching TRBD1 (6 bases). This CDR3 comprises 15 residues. The germline V gene has CDR1 SEHNR and CDR2 FQNEAQ (reference sequence). V was pared by 0 bases and J by 5 bases, with 13 bases between. The CDR3 coding sequence is TGTGCCAGCAGCTTAGCGGGGCAGGGGATGGAGACCCAGTACTTC. As protein: CASSLAGQGMETQYF. Full variable domain (missing parts from reference TRBV7-9 and TRBJ2-5): DTGVSQNPRHKITKRGQNVTFRCDPISEHNRLYWYRQTLGQGPEFLTYFQNEAQLEKSRLLSDRFSAERPKGSFSTLEIQRTEQGDSAMYLCASSLAGQGMETQYFGPGTRLLVL.

J is TRBJ2-3 and V is TRBV4-3, with no clear D. Germline V gives CDR1 LGHNA, CDR2 YSLEER. Trimming took 5 bases from V and 0 from J, leaving 6 bases between them. This CDR3 has 13 residues. This CDR3 is CASSAHSTDTQYF. The CDR3 nucleotides read TGCGCCAGCAGCGCCCACAGCACAGATACGCAGTATTTT.

The V and J genes are TRBV12-3 or TRBV12-4 and TRBJ1-1; D is unclear. CDR3 length: 13 amino acids. The germline V and J ends were trimmed by 4 bases and 7 bases, with 13 bases remaining between them. The CDR3 is CASSSPVAFEAFF. In DNA, the CDR3 is TGTGCCAGCAGTTCCCCGGTAGCTTTTGAAGCTTTCTTT.

This chain joins TRBV27 and TRBJ2-7; tentative D call: TRBD2 (6 bases). The CDR3 contains 17 residues. V lost 3 bases, J lost 1 base, and 19 bases lay in between. Looked up from germline, CDR1 is MNHEY and CDR2 is SMNVEV (reference sequence). The CDR3 DNA follows: TGTGCCAGCAGTTTTGGGAGGTATGCGGGGTCATCCTACGAGCAGTACTTC. Protein: CASSFGRYAGSSYEQYF.

The chain's CDR3 is CASSPGLAGGRYNEQFF. In DNA, the CDR3 is TGCGCCAGCAGTCCCGGACTAGCGGGGGGGCGGTACAATGAGCAGTTCTTC. This chain connects TRBV5-1 to TRBJ2-1; TRBD2 agrees at 15 bases. Germline loops: CDR1 SGHRS, CDR2 YFSETQ. V gave up 5 bases and J gave up 4 bases; unmatched junction bases: 7. The length of the CDR3 is 17 residues.

The genes are TRBV6-5 and TRBJ2-2; TRBD1 or TRBD2 may be the D gene (5 bases each). Per the germline V gene, CDR1 is MNHEY and CDR2 is SVGAGI. Trimming stripped 10 bases from V and 3 bases from J, with 12 bases between. This CDR3 spans 13 amino acids. CDR3 residues: CATSGQDTGELFF. Written as DNA, the CDR3 is TGTGCCACCTCGGGGCAGGACACCGGGGAGCTGTTTTTT.